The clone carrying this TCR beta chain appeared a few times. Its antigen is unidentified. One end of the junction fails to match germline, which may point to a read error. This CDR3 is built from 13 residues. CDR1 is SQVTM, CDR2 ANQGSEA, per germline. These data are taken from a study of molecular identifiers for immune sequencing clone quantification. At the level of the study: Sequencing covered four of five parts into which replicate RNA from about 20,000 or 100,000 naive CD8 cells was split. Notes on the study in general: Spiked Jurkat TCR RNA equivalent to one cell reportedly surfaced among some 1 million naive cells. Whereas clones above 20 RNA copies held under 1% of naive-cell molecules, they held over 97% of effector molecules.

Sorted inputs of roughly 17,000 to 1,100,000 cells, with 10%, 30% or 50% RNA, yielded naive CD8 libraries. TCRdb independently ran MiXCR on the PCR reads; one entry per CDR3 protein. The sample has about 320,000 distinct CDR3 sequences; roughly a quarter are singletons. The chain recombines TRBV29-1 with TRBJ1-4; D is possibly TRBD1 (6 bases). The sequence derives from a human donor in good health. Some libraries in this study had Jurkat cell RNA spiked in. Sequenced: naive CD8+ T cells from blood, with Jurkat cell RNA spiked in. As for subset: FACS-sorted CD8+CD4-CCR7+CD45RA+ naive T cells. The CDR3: CSVRDNYNEKLSF. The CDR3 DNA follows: TGCAGCGTCCGGGACAACTATAATGAAAAACTGTCTTTT.